The 16 T cell receptor beta chains listed next were all sequenced from one sample in a study of T cell changes during pregnancy in multiple sclerosis. Some clones are missing from TCRdb's copy, which holds only in-frame ones; the method was immunoSEQ multiplex PCR. The sample includes tens of thousands of clones, 90% to 95% of them seen just once. The source was CD8+ T cells from peripheral blood mononuclear cells, collected in the third trimester of pregnancy. Every receptor here comes from a female donor with multiple sclerosis, enrolled in a pregnancy study.

This chain links TRBV10-3 with TRBJ2-1; 13 nucleotides match TRBD2. Per the germline V gene, CDR1 is ENHRY and CDR2 is SYGVKD. CDR3 length equals 15 residues. V gave up 4 bases and J gave up 6 bases; unmatched junction bases: 3. CDR3 nucleotides: TGTGCCATCAGTGTGGGACTAGCGGGGCCCAATGAGCAGTTCTTC. Its protein product is CAISVGLAGPNEQFF.

The chain carries TRBV27 and TRBJ2-7; 7 nucleotides match TRBD2. CDR1 is MNHEY and CDR2 is SMNVEV in the germline V gene (reference sequence). The CDR3 has 15 amino acids. Losses at the gene ends were 2 bases for V and 3 bases for J; bases not matched to a gene: 7. The CDR3: CASSLIGTKSYEQYF. In DNA form, the CDR3 reads TGTGCCAGCAGTTTAATAGGGACTAAAAGCTACGAGCAGTACTTC.

V is TRBV27 and J is TRBJ2-7; the match to TRBD2 covers 12 bases. CDR3 length equals 15 residues. Germline CDR1 is MNHEY and CDR2 is SMNVEV (reference sequence). After removal of 3 bases from V and 5 bases from J, the junction contained 5 bases not matched to a gene. The CDR3: CASSLTSGGSHEQYF. CDR3 in DNA: TGTGCCAGCAGTTTGACTAGCGGGGGTTCTCACGAGCAGTACTTC.

This clone occurred once. This chain links TRBV30 with TRBJ1-2; D not resolved. Germline CDR1 reads GTSNPN; CDR2 reads SVGIG (reference sequence). The CDR3 has 11 residues. Between the trimmed V and J ends, which lost 0 bases and 13 bases, there was a span of 12 bases. For the CDR3, the DNA is TGTGCCTGGAGTGTACTGGGCCCCCTCACCTTC. It is translated as CAWSVLGPLTF.

The V gene is TRBV10-1, the J gene TRBJ1-1; no reliable D call. Trimming shortened V by 3 bases and J by 2 bases, and 4 bases separated the two germline ends. The germline V gene has CDR1 WNHNN and CDR2 SYGVQD (reference sequence). CDR3 length equals 12 residues. DNA for the CDR3: TGCGCCAGCAGTGACAGTAACACTGAAGCTTTCTTT. Translation: CASSDSNTEAFF.

The chain has TRBV4-1 and TRBJ2-1, with D tentatively TRBD2 (6 bases). The germline V gene has CDR1 MGHRA and CDR2 YSYEKL. The V end was cut by 3 bases, the J end by 9 bases, with 9 bases between. The CDR3 is made up of 12 amino acids. CDR3 bases: TGCGCCAGCAGCCACGGCGGGACTGAGCAGTTCTTC. Translating it yields CASSHGGTEQFF.

The CDR3 bases are TGCGCCAGCAGCCAAAATCCGGGACTAGCTGTCGAGCAGTACTTC. Protein product: CASSQNPGLAVEQYF. This chain links TRBV4-1 with TRBJ2-7; 9 bases line up with TRBD2. The V segment lost 2 bases and the J segment 6 bases; nucleotides outside the gene matches: 8. This CDR3 is 15 amino acids long. Germline values: CDR1 MGHRA, CDR2 YSYEKL.

The chain is built from TRBV4-1 and TRBJ2-7; D is possibly TRBD1 (6 bases). The length of the CDR3 is 14 residues. The V end was cut by 4 bases, the J end by 0 bases, with 10 bases between. Germline CDR1 and CDR2: MGHRA and YSYEKL. CDR3 loop: CASSLRDNSYEQYF. In DNA form, the CDR3 reads TGCGCCAGCAGCCTTCGGGACAACTCCTACGAGCAGTACTTC.

This clone is a singleton in its sample. V usage is TRBV2 and J usage is TRBJ2-1, with D perhaps matching TRBD2 (6 bases). Germline CDR1 SNHLY, CDR2 FYNNEI. This CDR3 spans 14 amino acids. Trimming removed 5 bases from V and 4 bases from J, with 12 bases in between. CDR3 sequence: CASSFGGSYNEQFF. The CDR3 DNA reads as TGTGCCAGCAGTTTCGGGGGATCATACAATGAGCAGTTCTTC.

This chain joins TRBV5-4 and TRBJ2-1; a possible D gene is TRBD2 (5 bases). The germline gives CDR1 SGHNT, CDR2 YYREEE (reference sequence). Trimming cost V 2 bases and J 0 bases, with 9 bases left between them. The length of the CDR3 is 15 residues. CDR3 residues: CASSLLVSSYNEQFF. For the CDR3, the DNA is TGTGCCAGCAGCTTACTAGTGAGCTCCTACAATGAGCAGTTCTTC.

V gene TRBV10-2 combines with J gene TRBJ2-2; D is undetermined. This CDR3 contains 14 residues. The V end lost 1 base, the J end lost 6 bases, and 9 bases lay between the germline ends. The germline CDR1 and CDR2 sequences are WSHSY and SAAADI. The CDR3 region has the DNA TGCGCCAGCAGTGAGTTTATAGATGCCGGGGAGCTGTTTTTT. It codes for CASSEFIDAGELFF.

This chain links TRBV13 with TRBJ2-3, with 8 bases matching TRBD2. V lost 6 bases, J lost 1 base, and 18 bases stayed unmatched. The CDR3 sequence is 19 residues long. Germline CDR1 is PRHDT and CDR2 is FYEKMQ (reference sequence). Here the CDR3 reads CASRDASGSTFGGTDTQYF. The DNA for the CDR3 is TGTGCCAGCAGGGACGCCAGCGGGAGTACCTTTGGTGGCACAGATACGCAGTATTTT.

This chain uses TRBV6-5 with TRBJ1-1, with a weak D call TRBD1 (6 bases). The CDR3 totals 15 residues. The V gene lost 0 bases and the J gene lost 2 bases, with 10 bases spanning the gap. Germline V gene lookup returns CDR1 MNHEY and CDR2 SVGAGI. The chain's CDR3 is CASSYSEGVNTEAFF. In DNA, the CDR3 is TGTGCCAGCAGTTACTCCGAGGGGGTTAACACTGAAGCTTTCTTT.

The chain couples TRBV13 to TRBJ2-7; 10 bases line up with TRBD2. The CDR3 runs to 13 residues. Trimming took 5 bases from V and 4 from J; bases not matched to a gene: 2. The germline gives CDR1 PRHDT, CDR2 FYEKMQ (reference sequence). The DNA of the CDR3 is TGTGCCAGCAGCCCGACTAGCGGGTACGAGCAGTACTTC. Encoded protein: CASSPTSGYEQYF. Full variable domain (outside the CDR3, taken from reference TRBV13 and TRBJ2-7): AAGVIQSPRHLIKEKRETATLKCYPIPRHDTVYWYQQGPGQDPQFLISFYEKMQSDKGSIPDRFSAQQFSDYHSELNMSSLELGDSALYFCASSPTSGYEQYFGPGTRLTVT.

The V gene is TRBV5-1, the J gene TRBJ2-7, with D possibly TRBD1 on 6 matching bases. CDR3 length: 14 residues. V was cut by 3 bases and J by 0 bases, with 10 bases left in between. Germline V gives CDR1 SGHRS, CDR2 YFSETQ. The CDR3: CASSSTGRSYEQYF. CDR3 nucleotides: TGCGCCAGCAGCTCGACAGGACGCTCCTACGAGCAGTACTTC.

The chain is built from TRBV30 and TRBJ1-2, with D possibly matching TRBD1 (6 bases). The CDR3 contains 16 residues. Trimming stripped 1 base from V and 3 bases from J, with 18 bases between. Germline CDR1 is GTSNPN and CDR2 is SVGIG (reference sequence). This chain's CDR3 is CAWSEGDIKSHYGYTF. CDR3 bases: TGTGCCTGGAGTGAGGGGGACATAAAAAGTCACTATGGCTACACCTTC.